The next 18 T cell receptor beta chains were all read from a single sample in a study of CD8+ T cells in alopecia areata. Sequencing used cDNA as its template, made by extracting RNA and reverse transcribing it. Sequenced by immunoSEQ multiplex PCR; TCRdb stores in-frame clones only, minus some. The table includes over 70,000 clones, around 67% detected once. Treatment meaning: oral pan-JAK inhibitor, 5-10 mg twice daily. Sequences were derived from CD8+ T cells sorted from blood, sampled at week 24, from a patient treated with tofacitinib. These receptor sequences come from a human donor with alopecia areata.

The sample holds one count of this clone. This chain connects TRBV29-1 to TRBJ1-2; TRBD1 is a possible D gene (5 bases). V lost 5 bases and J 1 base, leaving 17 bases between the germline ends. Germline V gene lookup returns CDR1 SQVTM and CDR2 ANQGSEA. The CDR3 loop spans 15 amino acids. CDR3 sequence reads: CSVPRASQGNYGYTF. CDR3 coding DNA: TGCAGCGTTCCTCGAGCCTCGCAGGGTAACTATGGCTACACCTTC.

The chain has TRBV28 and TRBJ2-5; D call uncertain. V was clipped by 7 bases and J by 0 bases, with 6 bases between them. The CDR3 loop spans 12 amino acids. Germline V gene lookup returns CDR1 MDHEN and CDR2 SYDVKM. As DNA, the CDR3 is TGTGCCAGCAAAGGGTACCAAGAGACCCAGTACTTC. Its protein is CASKGYQETQYF.

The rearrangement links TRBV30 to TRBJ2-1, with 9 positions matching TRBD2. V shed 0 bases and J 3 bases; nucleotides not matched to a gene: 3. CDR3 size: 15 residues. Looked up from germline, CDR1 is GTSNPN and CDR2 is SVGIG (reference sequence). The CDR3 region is CAWSVAGGLYNEQFF. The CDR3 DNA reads TGTGCCTGGAGTGTGGCGGGAGGGCTCTACAATGAGCAGTTCTTC.

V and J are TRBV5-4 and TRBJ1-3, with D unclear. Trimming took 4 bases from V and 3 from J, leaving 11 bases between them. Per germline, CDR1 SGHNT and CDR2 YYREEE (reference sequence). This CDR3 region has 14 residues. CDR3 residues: CASSTTGRGNTIYF. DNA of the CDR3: TGTGCCAGCAGCACTACGGGCCGTGGAAACACCATATATTTT.

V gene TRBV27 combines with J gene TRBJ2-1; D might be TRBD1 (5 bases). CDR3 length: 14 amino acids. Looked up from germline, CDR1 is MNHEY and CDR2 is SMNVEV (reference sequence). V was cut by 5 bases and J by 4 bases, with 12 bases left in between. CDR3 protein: CASSLPGQYNEQFF. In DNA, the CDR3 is TGTGCCAGCAGTCTACCCGGACAATACAATGAGCAGTTCTTC.

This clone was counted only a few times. The CDR3 protein is CATSATSTDTQYF. CDR3 coding DNA: TGTGCCACCAGCGCTACTAGCACAGATACGCAGTATTTT. J is TRBJ2-3 and V is TRBV15; D unclear. In germline, CDR1 is LNHNV, CDR2 YYDKDF (reference sequence). There are 13 residues in the CDR3. Trimming pared 5 bases from V and 0 bases from J, leaving 6 bases between.

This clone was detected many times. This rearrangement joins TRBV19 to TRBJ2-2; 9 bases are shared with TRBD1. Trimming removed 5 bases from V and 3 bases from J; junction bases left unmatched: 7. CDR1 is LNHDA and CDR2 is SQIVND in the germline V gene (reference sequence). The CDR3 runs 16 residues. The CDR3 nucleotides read TGTGCCAGTAGTGCCCACGGACAGGGGTACACCGGGGAGCTGTTTTTT. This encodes CASSAHGQGYTGELFF.

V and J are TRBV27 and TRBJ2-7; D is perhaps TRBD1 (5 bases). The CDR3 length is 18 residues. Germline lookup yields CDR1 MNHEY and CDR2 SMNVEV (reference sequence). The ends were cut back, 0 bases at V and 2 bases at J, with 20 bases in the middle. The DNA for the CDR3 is TGTGCCAGCAGTTTATCGATAATTGGGGCAGGGCCTGCCTACGAGCAGTACTTC. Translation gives CASSLSIIGAGPAYEQYF.

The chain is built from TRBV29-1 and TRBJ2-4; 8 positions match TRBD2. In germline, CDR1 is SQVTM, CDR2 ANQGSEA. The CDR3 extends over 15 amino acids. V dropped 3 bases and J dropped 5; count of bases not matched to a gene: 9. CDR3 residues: CSVDLPAGGENIQYF. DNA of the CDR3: TGCAGCGTTGACCTACCCGCGGGGGGAGAAAACATTCAGTACTTC.

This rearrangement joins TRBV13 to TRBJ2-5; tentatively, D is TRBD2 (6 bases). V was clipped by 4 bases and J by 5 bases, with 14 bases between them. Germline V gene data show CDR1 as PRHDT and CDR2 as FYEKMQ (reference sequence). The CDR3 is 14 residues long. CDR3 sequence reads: CASSSETSRETQYF. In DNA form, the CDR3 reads TGTGCCAGCAGCTCCGAGACTAGTCGCGAGACCCAGTACTTC.

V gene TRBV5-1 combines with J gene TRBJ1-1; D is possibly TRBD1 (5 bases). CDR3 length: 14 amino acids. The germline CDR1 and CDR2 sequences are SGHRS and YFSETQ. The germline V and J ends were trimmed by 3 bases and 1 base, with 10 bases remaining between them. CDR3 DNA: TGCGCCAGCAGCTCCTACGGGGCGAACACTGAAGCTTTCTTT. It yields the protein CASSSYGANTEAFF.

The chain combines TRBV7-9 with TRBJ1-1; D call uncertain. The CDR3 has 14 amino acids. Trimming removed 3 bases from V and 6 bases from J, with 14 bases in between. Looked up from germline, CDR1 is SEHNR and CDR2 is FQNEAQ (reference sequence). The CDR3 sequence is CASSFGEDFSEAFF. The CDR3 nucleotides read TGTGCCAGCAGCTTCGGAGAGGACTTCTCTGAAGCTTTCTTT.

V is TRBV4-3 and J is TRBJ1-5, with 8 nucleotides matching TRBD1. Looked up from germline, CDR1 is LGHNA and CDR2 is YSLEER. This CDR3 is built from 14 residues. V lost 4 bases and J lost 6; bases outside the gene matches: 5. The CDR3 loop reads CASSPDRGTQPQHF. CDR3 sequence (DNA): TGCGCCAGCAGCCCAGACAGGGGTACTCAGCCCCAGCATTTT.

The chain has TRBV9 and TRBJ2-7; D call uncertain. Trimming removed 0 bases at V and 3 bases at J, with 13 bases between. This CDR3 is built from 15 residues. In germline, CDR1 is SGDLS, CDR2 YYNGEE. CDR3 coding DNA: TGTGCCAGCAGCGTAGGTTGGTGGCAGGACTACGAGCAGTACTTC. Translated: CASSVGWWQDYEQYF.

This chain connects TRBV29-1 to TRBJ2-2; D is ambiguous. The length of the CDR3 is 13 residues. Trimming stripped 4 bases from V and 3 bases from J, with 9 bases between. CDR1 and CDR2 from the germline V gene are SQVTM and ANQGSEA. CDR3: CSVVYTDTGELFF. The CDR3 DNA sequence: TGCAGCGTTGTGTACACTGACACCGGGGAGCTGTTTTTT.

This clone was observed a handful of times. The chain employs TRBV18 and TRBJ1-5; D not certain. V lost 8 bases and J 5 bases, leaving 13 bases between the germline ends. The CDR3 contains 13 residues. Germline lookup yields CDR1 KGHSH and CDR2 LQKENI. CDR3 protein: CASTEDGYQPQHF. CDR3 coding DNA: TGTGCCAGCACCGAGGACGGATATCAGCCCCAGCATTTT.

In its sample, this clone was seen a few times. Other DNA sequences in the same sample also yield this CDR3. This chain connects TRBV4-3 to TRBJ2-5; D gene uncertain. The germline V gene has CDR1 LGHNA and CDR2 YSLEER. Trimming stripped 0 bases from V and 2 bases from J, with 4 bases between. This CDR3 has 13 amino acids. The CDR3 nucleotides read TGCGCCAGCAGCCAAGATCTACAAGAGACCCAGTACTTC. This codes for CASSQDLQETQYF.

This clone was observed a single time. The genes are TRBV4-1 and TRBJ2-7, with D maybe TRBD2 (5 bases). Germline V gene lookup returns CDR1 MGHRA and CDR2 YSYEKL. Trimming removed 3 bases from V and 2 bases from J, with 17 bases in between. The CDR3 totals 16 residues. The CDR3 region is CASSQISDGGAYEQYF. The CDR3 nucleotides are TGCGCCAGCAGCCAGATCTCGGACGGAGGAGCCTACGAGCAGTACTTC.